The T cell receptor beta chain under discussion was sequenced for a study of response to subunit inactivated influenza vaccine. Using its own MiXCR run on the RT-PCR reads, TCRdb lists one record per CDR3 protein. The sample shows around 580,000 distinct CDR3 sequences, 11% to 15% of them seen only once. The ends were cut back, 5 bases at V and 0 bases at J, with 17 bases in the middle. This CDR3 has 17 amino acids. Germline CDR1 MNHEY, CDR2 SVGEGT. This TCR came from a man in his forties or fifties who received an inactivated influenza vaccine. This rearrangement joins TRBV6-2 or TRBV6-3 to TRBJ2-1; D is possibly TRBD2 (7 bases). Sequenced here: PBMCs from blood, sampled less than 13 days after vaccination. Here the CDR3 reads CASSGGAPANSYNEQFF. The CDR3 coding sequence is TGTGCCAGCAGTGGGGGGGCGCCCGCTAACTCCTACAATGAGCAGTTCTTC.